Listed here are 30 T cell receptor beta chains from one sample, sequenced in a study of OX40 agonist ivuxolimab in advanced cancers. Method: immunoSEQ multiplex PCR; TCRdb's copy keeps in-frame clones and lacks some. This table holds fewer than 80,000 clones, around 90% found once. Sample: CD4+ or CD8+ T cells sorted from blood, taken in a trial of the OX40 agonist ivuxolimab. The receptors shown here come from an adult with an advanced solid tumor such as melanoma, head and neck, liver or kidney cancer.

This clone has only one observation. V gene TRBV28 combines with J gene TRBJ2-2; 13 bases align to TRBD2. Germline CDR1 reads MDHEN; CDR2 reads SYDVKM. This CDR3 region has 16 residues. The trim removed 6 bases at V and 6 bases at J, leaving 7 bases unmatched. CDR3 residues: CASSQLAGGPAGELFF. The CDR3 coding sequence is TGTGCCAGCAGCCAACTAGCGGGAGGGCCCGCCGGGGAGCTGTTTTTT.

V is TRBV6-5 and J is TRBJ1-4, with a tentative D call TRBD1 (6 bases). The CDR3 totals 12 residues. Germline V gene lookup returns CDR1 MNHEY and CDR2 SVGAGI. V was shortened by 4 bases and J by 10 bases, with 10 bases between the two germline ends. CDR3 sequence: CASSWEGGKLFF. DNA for the CDR3: TGTGCCAGCAGTTGGGAGGGGGGAAAACTGTTTTTT.

This clone was found once. CDR3 loop: CASSIGPRLGGGDTQYF. The CDR3 region has the DNA TGTGCCAGTAGTATAGGCCCCCGACTAGGGGGAGGAGATACGCAGTATTTT. This chain uses TRBV19 with TRBJ2-3; D might be TRBD1 or TRBD2, each matching 6 bases. The CDR3 is 17 amino acids. Trimming removed 1 base from V and 5 bases from J, with 19 bases in between. Germline V CDR1 and CDR2: LNHDA, SQIVND (reference sequence).

The chain is built from TRBV18 and TRBJ1-5, with D possibly matching TRBD1 (5 bases). The CDR3 loop spans 15 amino acids. Between the trimmed V and J ends, which lost 3 bases and 0 bases, there was a span of 9 bases. CDR1 and CDR2 (germline): KGHSH, LQKENI. The CDR3 region has the DNA TGTGCCAGCTCACCTGGGGGGGATAGCAATCAGCCCCAGCATTTT. This gives the protein CASSPGGDSNQPQHF.

The chain has TRBV4-3 and TRBJ2-2; D is possibly TRBD1 (5 bases). V was cut by 10 bases and J by 2 bases, with 14 bases left in between. CDR3 length equals 14 residues. CDR1 is LGHNA, CDR2 YSLEER, per germline. DNA for the CDR3: TGCGCCACCGCAATCGGACACAACACCGGGGAGCTGTTTTTT. It encodes CATAIGHNTGELFF.

This clone was picked up a small number of times. The gene calls are TRBV6-1 and TRBJ1-1; D call uncertain. V lost 4 bases and J lost 1, with 7 bases in between. The germline V gene encodes CDR1 MNHNS and CDR2 SASEGT. The CDR3 is 13 residues long. The CDR3 DNA reads TGTGCCAGCAGTGCCCGCTGGAACACTGAAGCTTTCTTT. Translating it yields CASSARWNTEAFF.

On this clone itself: The junction departs from the called germline gene at one end, perhaps through a read error. For the CDR3, the DNA is TGTGCCGGCAGTCCCCGGACCCAAAACGAGCAGTACTTC. Its translation: CAGSPRTQNEQYF. The gene calls are TRBV6-5 and TRBJ2-7; no clear D gene. The CDR3 consists of 13 residues. Germline CDR1 is MNHEY and CDR2 is SVGAGI.

The chain uses TRBV28 and TRBJ2-1, with D possibly TRBD1 on 8 matching bases. V was trimmed by 2 bases and J by 7 bases, leaving 12 bases between them. CDR1 MDHEN and CDR2 SYDVKM come from the germline V gene. The CDR3 is 14 residues long. CDR3 DNA sequence: TGTGCCAGCAGTTTAACAGGGGGGGGGAATGAGCAGTTCTTC. Protein: CASSLTGGGNEQFF. Variable domain in full (rest from reference TRBV28 and TRBJ2-1): DVKVTQSSRYLVKRTGEKVFLECVQDMDHENMFWYRQDPGLGLRLIYFSYDVKMKEKGDIPEGYSVSREKKERFSLILESASTNQTSMYLCASSLTGGGNEQFFGPGTRLTVL.

The chain couples TRBV25-1 to TRBJ2-5; a possible D gene is TRBD1 (6 bases). The CDR3 is made up of 15 amino acids. In germline, CDR1 is MGHDK, CDR2 SYGVNS. Trimming shortened V by 2 bases and J by 2 bases, and 12 bases separated the two germline ends. Written as DNA, the CDR3 is TGTGCCAGCAGTGAAAGTGGGGGCGGGCAAGAGACCCAGTACTTC. It codes for CASSESGGGQETQYF.

The rearrangement links TRBV7-9 to TRBJ2-7; no reliable D call. V dropped 1 base and J dropped 2 bases, with 9 bases sitting between them. Germline CDR1 SEHNR, CDR2 FQNEAQ (reference sequence). This CDR3 contains 14 residues. DNA for the CDR3: TGTGCCAGCAGCTTAGTCTCCAGCGCCTACGAGCAGTACTTC. Its protein product is CASSLVSSAYEQYF.

This chain joins TRBV4-2 and TRBJ2-3, with TRBD1 matching over 8 bases. V was pared by 0 bases and J by 4 bases, with 3 bases of the junction left unmatched. Germline V gives CDR1 LGHNA, CDR2 YNFKEQ. The CDR3 runs 15 residues. The DNA for the CDR3 is TGTGCCAGCAGCCAAGAGGACAGGGCCCCAGATACGCAGTATTTT. Amino acid sequence: CASSQEDRAPDTQYF.

The chain has TRBV5-1 and TRBJ1-1; D is undetermined. The CDR3 has 16 residues. The V end was cut by 0 bases, the J end by 1 base, with 13 bases between. Germline V gives CDR1 SGHRS, CDR2 YFSETQ. In DNA form, the CDR3 reads TGCGCCAGCAGCTTGGAATTCACAGATCCGAACACTGAAGCTTTCTTT. Protein: CASSLEFTDPNTEAFF.

This clone was detected once. The genes are TRBV25-1 and TRBJ2-2; tentatively, D is TRBD2 (7 bases). This CDR3 contains 14 residues. Trimming took off 8 bases at V and 5 bases at J, with 15 bases between the two ends. The germline gives CDR1 MGHDK, CDR2 SYGVNS. This chain's CDR3 is CASAAGAGTGELFF. The CDR3 DNA is TGTGCCAGCGCCGCGGGGGCGGGGACCGGGGAGCTGTTTTTT.

The CDR3 protein is CASSLGLDREFNQPQHF. CDR3 bases: TGTGCCAGCAGCTTAGGGTTGGACAGGGAATTCAATCAGCCCCAGCATTTT. The J gene is TRBJ1-5, the V gene TRBV5-4; 8 positions match TRBD1. Germline V gives CDR1 SGHNT, CDR2 YYREEE (reference sequence). This CDR3 has 17 residues. V was pared by 2 bases and J by 3 bases, with 10 bases of the junction left unmatched.

The rearrangement joins TRBV15 to TRBJ2-3; maybe TRBD1 (6 bases). This CDR3 has 15 residues. Per germline, CDR1 LNHNV and CDR2 YYDKDF (reference sequence). With 3 bases removed from V and 4 bases from J, the gap between germline ends came to 14 bases. The CDR3 region has the DNA TGTGCCACCAGCAGGTACAGGGAGATCGCAGATACGCAGTATTTT. Translation gives CATSRYREIADTQYF.

V and J are TRBV7-2 and TRBJ2-1; TRBD2 matches 9 bases. CDR3 size: 14 residues. Germline lookup yields CDR1 SGHTA and CDR2 FQGNSA. V gave up 2 bases and J gave up 10 bases; unmatched junction bases: 6. CDR3 in amino acids: CASSLSSGILEQFF. The CDR3 DNA follows: TGTGCCAGCAGCTTATCTAGCGGGATCCTAGAGCAGTTCTTC.

The chain combines TRBV11-2 with TRBJ2-5; 8 nucleotides align to TRBD1. J lost 3 bases, V lost 5 bases, and 8 bases had no gene match. The CDR3 runs 15 residues. CDR1 is SGHAT, CDR2 FQNNGV, per germline. The CDR3 spells CASSIRGRNEETQYF. In nucleotides, the CDR3 is TGTGCCAGCAGCATCAGGGGGCGCAATGAAGAGACCCAGTACTTC.

The chain combines TRBV11-1 with TRBJ2-7; D not resolved. V was cut by 0 bases and J by 4 bases, with 4 bases left in between. This CDR3 spans 12 amino acids. CDR1 and CDR2 from the germline V gene are SGHAT and FQDESV (reference sequence). The CDR3 DNA sequence: TGTGCCAGCAGCTTAGCAGAGTACGAGCAGTACTTC. It translates to CASSLAEYEQYF.

Concerning this clone: Other DNA sequences in the sample encode the same CDR3. CDR3 nucleotides: TGTGCCAGCAGCTTTCTCCTGAATAGCAATCAGCCCCAGCATTTT. It encodes CASSFLLNSNQPQHF. V usage is TRBV28 and J usage is TRBJ1-5; D call uncertain. The V gene's germline CDR1 is MDHEN and CDR2 SYDVKM. V was shortened by 6 bases and J by 0 bases, with 12 bases between the two germline ends. The CDR3 spans 15 residues.

V usage is TRBV11-3 and J usage is TRBJ2-3; TRBD2 matches 13 bases. V was clipped by 1 base and J by 3 bases; unmatched bases: 13. Germline V gene lookup returns CDR1 SGHNT and CDR2 YENEEA. There are 20 residues in the CDR3. As DNA, the CDR3 is TGTGCCAGCAGCTTAGTCTCGAGGACTAGCGGGAGCAGTGGAACAGATACGCAGTATTTT. Translation gives CASSLVSRTSGSSGTDTQYF. Full variable domain (remainder filled in from reference TRBV11-3 and TRBJ2-3): EAGVVQSPRYKIIEKKQPVAFWCNPISGHNTLYWYLQNLGQGPELLIRYENEEAVDDSQLPKDRFSAERLKGVDSTLKIQPAELGDSAVYLCASSLVSRTSGSSGTDTQYFGPGTRLTVL.

V is TRBV4-3 and J is TRBJ2-7; 9 bases line up with TRBD2. Per the germline V gene, CDR1 is LGHNA and CDR2 is YSLEER. The V segment lost 0 bases and the J segment 1 base; nucleotides outside the gene matches: 13. The CDR3 is made up of 19 amino acids. The CDR3 sequence: CASSQEASGILGLSYEQYF. CDR3 in DNA: TGCGCCAGCAGCCAAGAGGCTAGCGGGATTCTGGGTTTGTCCTACGAGCAGTACTTC.

The chain couples TRBV4-1 to TRBJ2-3; D not certain. V lost 3 bases and J 7 bases, leaving 8 bases between the germline ends. The germline CDR1 and CDR2 sequences are MGHRA and YSYEKL. The CDR3 totals 12 residues. The CDR3 here is CASSQDQNTQYF. In nucleotides, the CDR3 is TGCGCCAGCAGCCAGGACCAAAATACGCAGTATTTT.

The chain joins TRBV28 to TRBJ2-7; no clear D. The CDR3 has 14 amino acids. Germline CDR1 and CDR2: MDHEN and SYDVKM. Trimming shortened V by 0 bases and J by 6 bases, and 12 bases separated the two germline ends. This chain's CDR3 is CASSLWGIVPEQYF. The CDR3 DNA sequence: TGTGCCAGCAGTTTATGGGGAATTGTACCCGAGCAGTACTTC.

This chain uses TRBV9 with TRBJ2-1, with 7 bases identical to TRBD2. This CDR3 comprises 17 residues. Unmatched junction bases numbered 14, after V lost 2 bases and J lost 6 bases. In germline, CDR1 is SGDLS, CDR2 YYNGEE. CDR3 sequence: CASSVTPETSTANEQFF. Written as DNA, the CDR3 is TGTGCCAGCAGCGTTACACCGGAGACTAGCACCGCCAATGAGCAGTTCTTC.

The J gene is TRBJ2-2, the V gene TRBV4-3; 8 bases are a match to TRBD2. The length of the CDR3 is 20 residues. CDR1 and CDR2 from the germline V gene are LGHNA and YSLEER. Unmatched junction bases numbered 19, after V lost 3 bases and J lost 4 bases. CDR3: CASSHEALERERTVTGELFF. The DNA for the CDR3 is TGCGCCAGCAGCCATGAAGCTCTAGAGCGGGAGAGGACAGTCACCGGGGAGCTGTTTTTT.

The rearrangement links TRBV7-3 to TRBJ2-1; 10 bases match TRBD2. Germline V gene data show CDR1 as SGHTA and CDR2 as FQGTGA. This CDR3 spans 15 amino acids. With V trimmed by 4 bases and J by 3 bases, 3 bases remained unmatched. For the CDR3, the DNA is TGTGCCAGCAGCTCTTTAGCGGGAGGCTACAATGAGCAGTTCTTC. This sequence encodes CASSSLAGGYNEQFF.

The V call is TRBV18, the J call TRBJ2-2; either TRBD1 or TRBD2 may supply D (5 bases each). Trimming shortened V by 0 bases and J by 11 bases, and 13 bases separated the two germline ends. The CDR3 length is 14 residues. Germline V gene sequence: CDR1 KGHSH, CDR2 LQKENI. The CDR3 bases are TGTGCCAGCTCACCACCCGAGAGTGGGGGAGAGCTGTTTTTT. It codes for CASSPPESGGELFF. The variable domain in full, completed from reference TRBV18 and TRBJ2-2, reads NAGVMQNPRHLVRRRGQEARLRCSPMKGHSHVYWYRQLPEEGLKFMVYLQKENIIDESGMPKERFSAEFPKEGPSILRIQQVVRGDSAAYFCASSPPESGGELFFGEGSRLTVL.

This clone was seen more than once but under ten times. This rearrangement joins TRBV6-1 to TRBJ2-7; possibly TRBD1 for D (6 bases). The CDR3 sequence is 10 residues long. CDR1 and CDR2 from the germline V gene are MNHNS and SASEGT. CDR3 sequence (DNA): TGTGCGGCAGGGGTTAACGAGCAGTACTTC. It is translated as CAAGVNEQYF.

This chain connects TRBV7-9 to TRBJ2-7; 9 nucleotides agree with TRBD1. V lost 5 bases, J lost 4 bases, and 6 bases stayed unmatched. CDR1 SEHNR and CDR2 FQNEAQ come from the germline V gene (reference sequence). CDR3 length: 14 amino acids. For the CDR3, the DNA is TGTGCCAGCAGCGAGGGACAGGGAGGGTACGAGCAGTACTTC. Residues: CASSEGQGGYEQYF. Based on the CDR3 plus reference TRBV7-9 and TRBJ2-7, the full variable domain is DTGVSQNPRHKITKRGQNVTFRCDPISEHNRLYWYRQTLGQGPEFLTYFQNEAQLEKSRLLSDRFSAERPKGSFSTLEIQRTEQGDSAMYLCASSEGQGGYEQYFGPGTRLTVT.

The chain carries TRBV30 and TRBJ1-1; no firm D call. With 0 bases removed from V and 0 bases from J, the gap between germline ends came to 8 bases. CDR1 and CDR2 (germline): GTSNPN, SVGIG (reference sequence). The CDR3 covers 14 residues. The CDR3: CAWSVDQMNTEAFF. DNA for the CDR3: TGTGCCTGGAGTGTCGATCAGATGAACACTGAAGCTTTCTTT.